The 24 T cell receptor beta chains presented below share a single source sample, sequenced in a study of shared clonotypes between healthy human individuals. Clones were read by immunoSEQ multiplex PCR, and TCRdb kept only the in-frame ones, dropping some. The sample comprises over 2 million clones, 90% to 95% of which are singletons, and 0.1% to 0.15% rests with the top ten. The sequenced material came from naive CD4+ T cells sorted from blood. Stated subset: CD45RA+ positively selected. Source of these receptors: a man aged 18 to 30 in good health.

The rearrangement links TRBV2 to TRBJ2-5, with 12 bases that match TRBD2. The germline V gene encodes CDR1 SNHLY and CDR2 FYNNEI. The CDR3 has 16 amino acids. The J segment lost 4 bases and the V segment lost 2 bases, leaving 5 bases of the junction unmatched. The CDR3 nucleotides read TGTGCCAGCAGTGAAACTAGCGGGAGGAGTGGAGAGACCCAGTACTTC. It is translated as CASSETSGRSGETQYF.

In nucleotides, the CDR3 is TGTGCCAGCTCGTCCGGACAAAGGACAGGCGGCACCCACGAGCAGTACTTC. It translates to CASSSGQRTGGTHEQYF. J is TRBJ2-7 and V is TRBV18, with TRBD1 identical over 7 bases. This CDR3 is built from 17 residues. Trimming took 6 bases from V and 5 from J; bases not matched to a gene: 19. Germline V gene data show CDR1 as KGHSH and CDR2 as LQKENI.

This chain joins TRBV15 and TRBJ1-6; D remains ambiguous. There are 15 residues in the CDR3. Trimming took off 7 bases at V and 0 bases at J, with 10 bases between the two ends. Germline-derived CDR1 and CDR2 are LNHNV and YYDKDF (reference sequence). CDR3 protein: CATTQSGSYNSPLHF. The CDR3 DNA reads TGTGCCACCACCCAAAGCGGCTCCTATAATTCACCCCTCCACTTT.

DNA for the CDR3: TGTGCCACCAGCAGAGACAAGGGGTTGCAGCCCCAGCATTTT. Translating gives CATSRDKGLQPQHF. The chain joins TRBV15 to TRBJ1-5; D is possibly TRBD1 (5 bases). The V end lost 0 bases, the J end lost 7 bases, and 10 bases lay between the germline ends. The germline V gene has CDR1 LNHNV and CDR2 YYDKDF (reference sequence). The CDR3 extends over 14 amino acids. Full variable domain (remainder filled in from reference TRBV15 and TRBJ1-5): DAMVIQNPRYQVTQFGKPVTLSCSQTLNHNVMYWYQQKSSQAPKLLFHYYDKDFNNEADTPDNFQSRRPNTSFCFLDIRSPGLGDTAMYLCATSRDKGLQPQHFGDGTRLSIL.

The chain recombines TRBV27 with TRBJ2-7; D is perhaps TRBD1 (6 bases). The CDR3 runs 15 residues. Germline CDR1 MNHEY, CDR2 SMNVEV (reference sequence). V shed 3 bases and J shed 5 bases, with 17 bases lying between them. CDR3 sequence reads: CASSLVQGLRNEQYF. The DNA of the CDR3 is TGTGCCAGCAGTTTGGTACAGGGTTTAAGAAACGAGCAGTACTTC.

Concerning this clone itself: This CDR3 is also generated by other DNA sequences in the sample. This sequence joins TRBV18 and TRBJ1-1; TRBD1 matches 8 bases. CDR3 size: 14 residues. Looked up from germline, CDR1 is KGHSH and CDR2 is LQKENI. With V trimmed by 3 bases and J by 5 bases, 5 bases remained unmatched. CDR3 in amino acids: CASSPADRGTEAFF. The CDR3 nucleotides read TGTGCCAGCTCACCGGCCGACAGGGGTACTGAAGCTTTCTTT.

The chain employs TRBV5-1 and TRBJ1-6; D might be TRBD1 (5 bases). The CDR3 runs 16 residues. V shed 4 bases and J shed 7 bases, with 18 bases lying between them. The germline V gene encodes CDR1 SGHRS and CDR2 YFSETQ. In DNA, the CDR3 is TGCGCCAGCAGCACGGGTATGAGTGGGGCAAATTCACCCCTCCACTTT. It yields the protein CASSTGMSGANSPLHF.

This chain links TRBV20-1 with TRBJ1-2, with D uncertain. The CDR3 has 11 amino acids. From germline, CDR1 is DFQATT and CDR2 SNEGSKA (reference sequence). V was trimmed by 3 bases and J by 4 bases, leaving 6 bases between them. This CDR3 is CSASPSYGYTF. Here the CDR3 DNA reads TGCAGTGCTAGTCCCAGCTATGGCTACACCTTC.

The chain joins TRBV6-5 to TRBJ2-3; 7 bases align to TRBD2. Losses at the gene ends were 9 bases for V and 2 bases for J; bases not matched to a gene: 5. The CDR3 contains 13 residues. The germline gives CDR1 MNHEY, CDR2 SVGAGI. The CDR3 DNA is TGTGCCAGTAGGCGGGGGTACACAGATACGCAGTATTTT. Amino acids: CASRRGYTDTQYF.

V and J are TRBV19 and TRBJ2-7, with 8 positions matching TRBD2. Germline CDR1 and CDR2: LNHDA and SQIVND (reference sequence). The CDR3 is made up of 15 amino acids. With V trimmed by 1 base and J by 2 bases, 4 bases remained unmatched. As DNA, the CDR3 is TGTGCCAGTAGTATAGGGGCGGGAGGTGCCTACGAGCAGTACTTC. Translating it yields CASSIGAGGAYEQYF. The full variable domain, rest sourced from reference TRBV19 and TRBJ2-7, is DGGITQSPKYLFRKEGQNVTLSCEQNLNHDAMYWYRQDPGQGLRLIYYSQIVNDFQKGDIAEGYSVSREKKESFPLTVTSAQKNPTAFYLCASSIGAGGAYEQYFGPGTRLTVT.

CDR3 bases: TGTGCCAGCAGCTCCTACGGGACAGGGGGAACCTACGAGCAGTACTTC. Protein: CASSSYGTGGTYEQYF. The chain employs TRBV7-9 and TRBJ2-7, with TRBD1 matching 11 bases. The length of the CDR3 is 16 residues. Trimming removed 4 bases from V and 2 bases from J; junction bases left unmatched: 7. Germline CDR1 reads SEHNR; CDR2 reads FQNEAQ (reference sequence). Combining the CDR3 with reference TRBV7-9 and TRBJ2-7 gives the whole variable domain DTGVSQNPRHKITKRGQNVTFRCDPISEHNRLYWYRQTLGQGPEFLTYFQNEAQLEKSRLLSDRFSAERPKGSFSTLEIQRTEQGDSAMYLCASSSYGTGGTYEQYFGPGTRLTVT.

The V gene is TRBV7-2, the J gene TRBJ2-7, with TRBD1 matching 8 bases. CDR3 length: 17 residues. With V trimmed by 5 bases and J by 4 bases, 16 bases remained unmatched. Germline CDR1 reads SGHTA; CDR2 reads FQGNSA. In DNA, the CDR3 is TGTGCCAGCAGCCGTAAGCTGTTAGGACAGGGACGATACGAGCAGTACTTC. Amino acids: CASSRKLLGQGRYEQYF.

The CDR3 nucleotides are TGTGCCAGCTCACCATACCTTGGTGAAAAACTGTTTTTT. It translates to CASSPYLGEKLFF. This chain links TRBV18 with TRBJ1-4; D gene uncertain. This CDR3 is built from 13 residues. Germline V CDR1 and CDR2: KGHSH, LQKENI. With 2 bases removed from V and 7 bases from J, the gap between germline ends came to 8 bases. The variable domain in full, completed from reference TRBV18 and TRBJ1-4, reads NAGVMQNPRHLVRRRGQEARLRCSPMKGHSHVYWYRQLPEEGLKFMVYLQKENIIDESGMPKERFSAEFPKEGPSILRIQQVVRGDSAAYFCASSPYLGEKLFFGSGTQLSVL.

The DNA for the CDR3 is TGTGCCAGCAGGGTGACAGGGCCTGGTGAAAAACTGTTTTTT. Its translation: CASRVTGPGEKLFF. This sequence joins TRBV2 and TRBJ1-4; TRBD1 matches at 7 bases. CDR1 and CDR2 from the germline V gene are SNHLY and FYNNEI. This CDR3 region has 14 residues. The J segment lost 7 bases and the V segment lost 6 bases, leaving 8 bases of the junction unmatched.

CDR3 sequence: CASLPGFYSNQPQHF. In DNA, the CDR3 is TGTGCCAGCCTCCCGGGGTTTTATAGCAATCAGCCCCAGCATTTT. The chain links TRBV6-5 to TRBJ1-5; D is undetermined. CDR1 MNHEY and CDR2 SVGAGI come from the germline V gene. Trimming cost V 8 bases and J 0 bases, with 14 bases left between them. This CDR3 spans 15 amino acids.

V usage is TRBV28 and J usage is TRBJ2-7; maybe TRBD1 (6 bases). This CDR3 is 14 amino acids long. Looked up from germline, CDR1 is MDHEN and CDR2 is SYDVKM. Trimming shortened V by 8 bases and J by 1 base, and 15 bases separated the two germline ends. CDR3 sequence (DNA): TGTGCCAGCGGGAAACCCAGGGGATCCTACGAGCAGTACTTC. Its protein is CASGKPRGSYEQYF.

The J gene is TRBJ2-7, the V gene TRBV7-9, with TRBD2 matching over 11 bases. The trim removed 1 base at V and 0 bases at J, leaving 11 bases unmatched. This CDR3 is built from 19 residues. CDR1 and CDR2 from the germline V gene are SEHNR and FQNEAQ (reference sequence). The CDR3 DNA reads TGTGCCAGCAGCTTAGGGGGGAGACTAGCGGGGCCGTTCTCCTACGAGCAGTACTTC. Residues: CASSLGGRLAGPFSYEQYF.

A remark on this clone: Distinct nucleotide sequences in the sample also encode this CDR3. The chain has TRBV5-4 and TRBJ2-7; 8 nucleotides align to TRBD2. The V segment lost 0 bases and the J segment 2 bases; nucleotides outside the gene matches: 7. CDR3 length equals 16 residues. The germline gives CDR1 SGHNT, CDR2 YYREEE (reference sequence). CDR3 sequence (DNA): TGTGCCAGCAGCTTGGTTCTAGCGGGCGGGCCCTACGAGCAGTACTTC. Its translation: CASSLVLAGGPYEQYF.

J is TRBJ1-6 and V is TRBV5-4, with a possible D match to TRBD1 (6 bases). The CDR3 length is 14 residues. The germline gives CDR1 SGHNT, CDR2 YYREEE (reference sequence). V lost 4 bases and J 10 bases, leaving 15 bases between the germline ends. The CDR3 region is CASSITGIGSPLHF. The DNA for the CDR3 is TGTGCCAGCAGCATTACAGGGATAGGATCACCCCTCCACTTT.

The chain uses TRBV4-1 and TRBJ2-1; the match to TRBD1 covers 7 bases. CDR1 MGHRA and CDR2 YSYEKL come from the germline V gene. This CDR3 is built from 15 residues. With 6 bases clipped from V and 2 bases from J, the junction kept 7 bases outside the gene matches. CDR3: CASRTRDRAYNEQFF. The DNA of the CDR3 is TGCGCCAGCAGAACCCGGGACAGAGCCTACAATGAGCAGTTCTTC.

CDR3 bases: TGTGCCAGCTCACGGACTGGGGGACAGTCCTACGAGCAGTACTTC. Encoded protein: CASSRTGGQSYEQYF. The V gene is TRBV18, the J gene TRBJ2-7; 7 bases fit TRBD1. The V gene's germline CDR1 is KGHSH and CDR2 LQKENI. The CDR3 has 15 amino acids. Germline trimming cut 4 bases from V and 1 base from J; bases unmatched to any gene: 7.

The CDR3: CAWSKGQGYGYTF. The CDR3 DNA is TGTGCCTGGAGTAAGGGACAGGGCTATGGCTACACCTTC. The V gene is TRBV30, the J gene TRBJ1-2; 9 bases are a match to TRBD1. Germline V gene sequence: CDR1 GTSNPN, CDR2 SVGIG (reference sequence). V lost 2 bases and J lost 4; bases outside the gene matches: 2. CDR3 length equals 13 residues.

The CDR3 bases are TGTGCCAGCAGTTTATCCCGCTTAGGGGGCCCTAATGAAAAACTGTTTTTT. Protein sequence: CASSLSRLGGPNEKLFF. This rearrangement joins TRBV28 to TRBJ1-4; 7 bases line up with TRBD1. The CDR3 sequence is 17 residues long. With 1 base clipped from V and 3 bases from J, the junction kept 8 bases outside the gene matches. From germline, CDR1 is MDHEN and CDR2 SYDVKM.

Notes on this clone: The sample contains more than one DNA sequence encoding this CDR3. J is TRBJ1-3 and V is TRBV28, with D unclear. This CDR3 has 14 residues. CDR1 and CDR2 from the germline V gene are MDHEN and SYDVKM. The V and J ends lost 6 bases and 2 bases respectively, with 11 bases between them. The CDR3 protein is CASRPTGTGNTIYF. The DNA for the CDR3 is TGTGCCAGCAGGCCGACCGGGACTGGAAACACCATATATTTT.